The TCR beta chain described here comes from a study of CD8+ T cells in alopecia areata (dated by TCRdb to 2016 to 2019). Context from the whole study: Treated patients were enrolled in an open-label pilot trial of oral tofacitinib, 5 to 10 mg twice daily, for moderate-to-severe alopecia areata. Tofacitinib was given for 6 to 18 months, followed by 6 months of follow-up off drug to assess delayed response and recurrence. In treated patients, disease severity was measured using the SALT score, which gives the percentage of scalp surface area affected. In both human patients and the C3H/HeJ mouse model, the study applied high-throughput TCRbeta sequencing to look at T cell clonal expansion in alopecia areata. On the human side, TCRbeta sequencing was run on scalp tissue and on sorted CD4+ and CD8+ peripheral blood T cells from healthy controls and from alopecia areata patients with either patchy or totalis/universalis disease. Patients on tofacitinib were biopsied at baseline and after 4 and 24 weeks of treatment, and several of the patients also had a later scalp biopsy. Clonality in the scalp was compared among normal scalp (n=4), patchy alopecia areata scalp (n=8), and alopecia totalis/universalis scalp (n=8). RNA came from the PAXgene miRNA kit for fixed scalp, the miRNeasy kit for PBMCs, and the RNeasy kit for mouse skin. TCRbeta CDR3 regions were amplified by immunoSEQ multiplex PCR using 35 Vbeta forward and 13 Jbeta reverse primers.

From cysteine to phenylalanine, the CDR3 is 15 amino acids long. CDR3 DNA only is kept here, 45 bases in frame from base 1. Trimming accounts for 4 bases at V and 11 bases at J, while the number of junction bases matched to no gene is 7. According to the germline V gene, CDR1 reads SGHRS and CDR2 reads YFSETQ. In the paper's terms, the time point label means: 20 to 30 weeks on oral tofacitinib. The sample's treatment or condition, from its label and the paper: oral pan-JAK inhibitor, 5-10 mg twice daily. Peripheral blood and lesional scalp punch biopsies were obtained from patients with alopecia areata. After PBMCs were isolated by density centrifugation and stained for CD3, CD4 and CD8, a FACSAria was used to sort CD4+ and CD8+ T cells. A remark on this clone: The antigen it binds to is not known. No base quality values were provided; no much bigger clone lies one nucleotide off.

Paper-wide results and their limitations: Because the treated cohort was small and had only one nonresponder, larger studies are needed to examine links between baseline CD8+ expansion and response. Tofacitinib significantly decreased scalp clonality and the number of expanded CD8+ clones among the top 100 scalp clones. Compared with normal scalp, lesional scalp, particularly in alopecia totalis/universalis, had higher clonality and more expanded CD8+ clones, which suggests antigenic drive. Scalp TCR repertoire analysis is complicated because resident alphabeta T cells in normal human skin are also sequenced, whereas mouse skin is dominated by gammadelta T cells. TCR sequences shared between patients were less clear than in mice, possibly partly because of HLA diversity in the patient population. During tofacitinib treatment, many expanded lesional clones stuck around in both scalp and blood, and this persistence may partly explain why relapse happens after treatment is stopped.

The library was generated by the immunoSEQ multiplex PCR assay. RNA was extracted from all samples and reverse transcribed into cDNA, which served as template for TCR sequencing. First-strand cDNA was synthesized using SuperScript III with a 2:1 mix of oligo-dT and random hexamers. Amplification bias was assessed with a synthetic immune receptor repertoire, and residual bias was removed computationally. In the source study's methods: Raw reads were preprocessed to remove errors, and CDR3 was defined according to IMGT conventions as the region from the conserved cysteine to phenylalanine. Clonality was computed as 1 minus the Shannon entropy, with the entropy normalized by log2 of the number of productive unique TCRs. Whether each scalp clone was CD4 or CD8 was inferred by checking scalp TCRbeta sequences against the CD4 and CD8 repertoires from sorted blood. The table was pulled from immuneACCESS by TCRdb, which kept in-frame rearrangements only. Such tables lose some clones; where checked, under half of the loss comes from unresolved V genes, and the rest has no known cause. That table is the source of V, J and clone size, and D and trimming were worked out from the DNA. The sample records roughly 200,000 clones, 50% to 65% of which are singletons. The ten most abundant clones make up less than 14% of the sample.

The V and J genes are TRBV5-1 and TRBJ2-6; TRBD1 lines up with 12 middle nucleotides. Sample: CD8+ T cells sorted from blood, taken at week 24, from a patient treated with tofacitinib. The sequence was obtained from a human donor with alopecia areata. The CDR3 region has the sequence CASSAPGTGGYVLTF. The nucleotide sequence reads as follows: TGCGCCAGCAGCGCACCGGGGACAGGGGGCTACGTCCTGACTTTC.